Following are 7 T cell receptor beta chains from one sample sequenced in a study of T cell responses to AZD1222 COVID-19 vaccine. Libraries were prepared by immunoSEQ multiplex PCR; TCRdb keeps only in-frame clonotypes and omits some of them. This sample has fewer than 180,000 clones, with 94% found just once. Source: peripheral blood, taken on day 0 of AZD1222 vaccination. These receptor sequences come from an adult in good health.

The chain carries TRBV6-6 and TRBJ2-7; 7 bases are shared with TRBD1. Germline CDR1 is MNHNY and CDR2 is SVGAGI (reference sequence). Germline trimming cut 8 bases from V and 3 bases from J; bases unmatched to any gene: 10. This CDR3 has 14 amino acids. As DNA, the CDR3 is TGTGCCAGCCAGGGACAGCCATCTAGCTACGAGCAGTACGTC. This sequence encodes CASQGQPSSYEQYV.

The rearrangement joins TRBV19 to TRBJ1-1; 9 bases match TRBD1. V lost 5 bases and J lost 3; bases outside the gene matches: 10. The CDR3 has 16 residues. CDR1 is LNHDA, CDR2 SQIVND, per germline (reference sequence). Here the CDR3 DNA reads TGTGCCAGTAGTTCAACAGGGGGCGAGCGGGACACTGAAGCTTTCTTT. Amino acid sequence: CASSSTGGERDTEAFF.

The CDR3, as DNA: TGTGCCAGTAGTACTGTGACAGGGCTCTCTGGAAACACCATATATTTT. Translated: CASSTVTGLSGNTIYF. This rearrangement joins TRBV19 to TRBJ1-3; TRBD1 agrees at 7 bases. V trimming: 4 bases; J trimming: 0 bases; junction bases outside the gene matches: 6. In germline, CDR1 is LNHDA, CDR2 SQIVND (reference sequence). The CDR3 contains 16 residues.

This rearrangement joins TRBV23-1 to TRBJ2-7; D remains ambiguous. TRBV23-1 is labeled an ORF, and its function is uncertain. The CDR3 is 13 amino acids. V lost 4 bases to trimming and J lost 7 bases, with 14 bases between them. DNA for the CDR3: TGCGCCAGCAGTCGGCGGACCCCTGGGGAGCAGTACGTC. It encodes CASSRRTPGEQYV.

In nucleotides, the CDR3 is TGTGCCAGCAGCTCACAGACTAGCGGGGTCCAAGAGACCCAGTACTTC. Translating gives CASSSQTSGVQETQYF. The genes are TRBV7-6 and TRBJ2-5, with TRBD2 matching 11 bases. The CDR3 consists of 16 residues. V lost 4 bases to trimming and J lost 1 base; unmatched junction nucleotides: 5. The germline gives CDR1 SGHVS, CDR2 FNYEAQ.

This sequence joins TRBV2 and TRBJ1-2, with D perhaps matching TRBD1 (5 bases). Per germline, CDR1 SNHLY and CDR2 FYNNEI. Deletions cut 7 bases from V and 7 bases from J, with 10 bases between. This CDR3 has 11 residues. DNA of the CDR3: TGTGCCAGCAACGGGGGTGGTGGCTACACCTTC. Its translation: CASNGGGGYTF. Full variable domain (rest looked up from reference TRBV2 and TRBJ1-2): EPEVTQTPSHQVTQMGQEVILRCVPISNHLYFYWYRQILGQKVEFLVSFYNNEISEKSEIFDDQFSVERPDGSNFTLKIRSTKLEDSAMYFCASNGGGGYTFGSGTRLTVV.

The rearrangement links TRBV28 to TRBJ1-2, with a weak D call TRBD1 (6 bases). The CDR3 sequence is 15 residues long. The germline V gene encodes CDR1 MDHEN and CDR2 SYDVKM. The V end lost 3 bases, the J end lost 2 bases, and 13 bases lay between the germline ends. CDR3 loop: CASSLGGALNYGYTF. The DNA of the CDR3 is TGTGCCAGCAGTTTGGGGGGGGCCCTGAACTATGGCTACACCTTC.